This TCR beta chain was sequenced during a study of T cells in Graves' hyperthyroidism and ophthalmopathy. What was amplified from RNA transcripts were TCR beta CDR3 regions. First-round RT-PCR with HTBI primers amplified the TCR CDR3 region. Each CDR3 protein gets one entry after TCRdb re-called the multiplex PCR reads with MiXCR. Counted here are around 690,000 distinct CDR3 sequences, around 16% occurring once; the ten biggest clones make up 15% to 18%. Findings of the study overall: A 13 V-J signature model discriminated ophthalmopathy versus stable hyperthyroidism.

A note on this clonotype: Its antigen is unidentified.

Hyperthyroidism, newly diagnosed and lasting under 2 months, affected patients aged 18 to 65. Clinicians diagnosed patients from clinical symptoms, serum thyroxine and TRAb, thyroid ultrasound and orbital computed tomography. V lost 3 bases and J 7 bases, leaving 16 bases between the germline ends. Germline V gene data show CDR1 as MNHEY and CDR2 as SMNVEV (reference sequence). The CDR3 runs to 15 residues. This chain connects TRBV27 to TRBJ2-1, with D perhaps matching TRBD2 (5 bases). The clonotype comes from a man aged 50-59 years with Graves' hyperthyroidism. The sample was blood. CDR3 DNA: TGTGCCAGCAGTTTTGTGGAGGTGAACTATAATGAGCAGTTCTTC. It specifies CASSFVEVNYNEQFF.